This T cell receptor beta chain was obtained from a study of cytomegalovirus exposure and HLA in healthy donors. This CDR3 has 14 residues. The germline V and J ends were trimmed by 5 bases and 8 bases, with 19 bases remaining between them. In germline, CDR1 is SGHDT, CDR2 YYEEEE. Primers for the PCR totalled 60 Vbeta and 13 Jbeta. Profiled with immunoSEQ multiplex PCR; TCRdb holds only in-frame clones, not every one. The sample has 150,000 to 200,000 clones; around 85% are singletons. This receptor was identified in a man between 18 and 35 years old in good health and CMV-seropositive. Material: PBMCs. This chain uses TRBV5-6 with TRBJ1-2; D possibly corresponds to TRBD1 (5 bases). DNA of the CDR3: TGTGCCAGCAGACGTGAGGGGCGACTAGGAGGCTACACCTTC. This sequence encodes CASRREGRLGGYTF.